The rows below give T cell receptor beta chains drawn from one sample of a study of intratumoral heterogeneity in liver cancer. TCRdb keeps only in-frame clones here, not all; method: immunoSEQ multiplex PCR. The profile shows under 6,500 clones, approximately 70% of them singletons. The starting material was tumor tissue, obtained before any cancer treatment. Receptors were obtained from a woman in her 70s with hepatocellular carcinoma. Each CDR3 is given with its conserved first and last residue. A D gene is named only where the DNA matches it firmly. Clone size is given for some rows only: seen once, a few or many times, or a class if the clone is expanded.

v_gene: TRBV7-9
d_gene: -
abundance: once
j_gene: TRBJ2-1
CDR3nt: TGTGCCAGCAGCCACCGACAGGGACGGGAGAATGAGCAGTTCTTC
CDR3aa: CASSHRQGRENEQFF

v_gene: TRBV28
d_gene: TRBD1
abundance: -
j_gene: TRBJ1-2
CDR3nt: TGTGCCAGCAGGACCGGGACAGGGTCTGGCTACACCTTC
CDR3aa: CASRTGTGSGYTF

v_gene: TRBV19
d_gene: -
abundance: -
j_gene: TRBJ1-1
CDR3nt: TGTGCCAGTAGTACGGACATAATGAACACTGAAGCTTTCTTT
CDR3aa: CASSTDIMNTEAFF

v_gene: TRBV15
d_gene: -
abundance: -
j_gene: TRBJ2-2
CDR3nt: TGTGCCACCAGCAGAGGAGTTCAGAACGGGGAGCTGTTTTTT
CDR3aa: CATSRGVQNGELFF

v_gene: TRBV29-1
d_gene: -
abundance: once
j_gene: TRBJ2-3
CDR3nt: TGCAGCGTATTTGGTAGCGGTCCCAGCTCAGATACGCAGTATTTT
CDR3aa: CSVFGSGPSSDTQYF

v_gene: TRBV4-1
d_gene: -
abundance: few
j_gene: TRBJ2-7
CDR3nt: TGCGCCAGCAGCCAAGATTCTAGTACCTCCTACGAGCAGTACTTC
CDR3aa: CASSQDSSTSYEQYF

v_gene: TRBV19
d_gene: -
abundance: -
j_gene: TRBJ2-4
CDR3nt: TGTGCCAGTAGTGCCGGACAGAAAAACATTCAGTACTTC
CDR3aa: CASSAGQKNIQYF

v_gene: TRBV28
d_gene: TRBD1
abundance: few
j_gene: TRBJ1-5
CDR3nt: TGTGCCAGCAGTTTACCCGGGACAGGGTATCAGCCCCAGCATTTT
CDR3aa: CASSLPGTGYQPQHF

v_gene: TRBV6-5
d_gene: -
abundance: few
j_gene: TRBJ2-7
CDR3nt: TGTGCCAGCAGTAATCAGGGGGAGCAGTACTTC
CDR3aa: CASSNQGEQYF

v_gene: TRBV6-5
d_gene: -
abundance: -
j_gene: TRBJ1-1
CDR3nt: TGTGCCAGCAGGCTGATGGGGAGTTCTGAAGCTTTCTTT
CDR3aa: CASRLMGSSEAFF

v_gene: TRBV6-1
d_gene: -
abundance: -
j_gene: TRBJ2-6
CDR3nt: TGTGCCAGCAGTGAAGCGGGCTCTGGGGCCAACGTCCTGACTTTC
CDR3aa: CASSEAGSGANVLTF

v_gene: TRBV19
d_gene: -
abundance: -
j_gene: TRBJ2-2
CDR3nt: TGTGCCAGTAGTATTAAGGCAGTCGCCGGGGAGCTGTTTTTT
CDR3aa: CASSIKAVAGELFF

v_gene: TRBV10-3
d_gene: TRBD2
abundance: -
j_gene: TRBJ2-7
CDR3nt: TGTGCCATCAAGGGGACTAGCGGGCTGAGCTCCTACGAGCAGTACTTC
CDR3aa: CAIKGTSGLSSYEQYF

v_gene: TRBV12-5
d_gene: -
abundance: -
j_gene: TRBJ1-1
CDR3nt: TGTGCTAGTGGTTCATTCGACAGGCAGAACACTGAAGCTTTCTTT
CDR3aa: CASGSFDRQNTEAFF

v_gene: TRBV28
d_gene: -
abundance: -
j_gene: TRBJ1-5
CDR3nt: TGTGCCAGCAGTTTAGGGCAGGGTGATCAGCCCCAGCATTTT
CDR3aa: CASSLGQGDQPQHF

v_gene: TRBV3-1/TRBV3-2
d_gene: -
abundance: -
j_gene: TRBJ2-7
CDR3nt: TGTGCCAGCAGCCAAGTCGTCGGCCACGAGCAGTACTTC
CDR3aa: CASSQVVGHEQYF

v_gene: TRBV19
d_gene: -
abundance: -
j_gene: TRBJ1-2
CDR3nt: TGTGCCAGTTTCGGCGGGGGCTACACCTTC
CDR3aa: CASFGGGYTF

v_gene: TRBV12-5
d_gene: -
abundance: once
j_gene: TRBJ2-4
CDR3nt: TGTGCTAGTGGTTTGGTACGGCCGTCAGGGGGGGTAGCCAAAAACATTCAGTACTTC
CDR3aa: CASGLVRPSGGVAKNIQYF

v_gene: TRBV19
d_gene: -
abundance: -
j_gene: TRBJ2-5
CDR3nt: TGTGCCAGTAGTTTTTCCCGAGCTAGCCAAGAGACCCAGTACTTC
CDR3aa: CASSFSRASQETQYF

v_gene: TRBV28
d_gene: -
abundance: -
j_gene: TRBJ1-2
CDR3nt: TGTGCCAGCAGCCAAACAGGGCGAGTTGGCTACACCTTC
CDR3aa: CASSQTGRVGYTF

v_gene: TRBV28
d_gene: TRBD1
abundance: -
j_gene: TRBJ1-6
CDR3nt: TGTGCCAGCAGTGTACCAGGACAGGCTAATTCACCCCTCCACTTT
CDR3aa: CASSVPGQANSPLHF

v_gene: TRBV10-2
d_gene: -
abundance: -
j_gene: TRBJ1-2
CDR3nt: TGCGCCAGCGGGGGCTCGTCTAGGGGAGGCTACACCTTC
CDR3aa: CASGGSSRGGYTF

v_gene: TRBV29-1
d_gene: TRBD2
abundance: -
j_gene: TRBJ2-1
CDR3nt: TGCAGCGCCAGACTAGCGGGAGCTTTAAATGAGCAGTTCTTC
CDR3aa: CSARLAGALNEQFF

v_gene: TRBV30
d_gene: -
abundance: once
j_gene: TRBJ1-1
CDR3nt: TGTGCCTGGAGTGTAAGTGAGGGGACTGAAGCTTTCTTT
CDR3aa: CAWSVSEGTEAFF

v_gene: TRBV10-3
d_gene: -
abundance: -
j_gene: TRBJ1-5
CDR3nt: TGTGCCATCAGTGAGGTGGCAGTAAGGGATCAGCCCCAGCATTTT
CDR3aa: CAISEVAVRDQPQHF

v_gene: TRBV6-5
d_gene: TRBD1
abundance: -
j_gene: TRBJ2-7
CDR3nt: TGTGCCAGCAGTAACCCCCCGACAGGGTACGAGCAGTACTTC
CDR3aa: CASSNPPTGYEQYF

v_gene: TRBV3-1/TRBV3-2
d_gene: -
abundance: once
j_gene: TRBJ2-5
CDR3nt: TGTGCCAGCAGCCAATTTCTCCAAGAGACCCAGTACTTC
CDR3aa: CASSQFLQETQYF

v_gene: TRBV5-1
d_gene: TRBD2
abundance: -
j_gene: TRBJ2-5
CDR3nt: TGCGCCAGCAGCGCAGGACTAGCGGGCTTGCAAGAGACCCAGTACTTC
CDR3aa: CASSAGLAGLQETQYF

v_gene: TRBV19
d_gene: -
abundance: -
j_gene: TRBJ2-7
CDR3nt: TGTGCCAGTAGTATAGTCGGGACCTCAACCTACGAGCAGTACTTC
CDR3aa: CASSIVGTSTYEQYF

v_gene: TRBV4-1
d_gene: TRBD2
abundance: -
j_gene: TRBJ2-5
CDR3nt: TGCGCCAGCAGCTCAGACCGGGACTACCTTGAGGAGGAGACCCAGTACTTC
CDR3aa: CASSSDRDYLEEETQYF

v_gene: TRBV5-4
d_gene: -
abundance: once
j_gene: TRBJ2-3
CDR3nt: TGTGCCAGCAGCTTAGGGTTGAGCTTAAGAACAGATACGCAGTATTTT
CDR3aa: CASSLGLSLRTDTQYF

v_gene: TRBV28
d_gene: -
abundance: few
j_gene: TRBJ2-1
CDR3nt: TGTGCCAGCAGTTTAACGAGGAATGAGCAGTTCTTC
CDR3aa: CASSLTRNEQFF

v_gene: TRBV5-1
d_gene: -
abundance: -
j_gene: TRBJ1-1
CDR3nt: TGCGCCAGCAGCCCGACAGTGATGAACACTGAAGCTTTCTTT
CDR3aa: CASSPTVMNTEAFF

v_gene: TRBV28
d_gene: TRBD1
abundance: -
j_gene: TRBJ2-4
CDR3nt: TGTGCCAGCAGGCGAAACAGGGGTCCCAAAAACATTCAGTACTTC
CDR3aa: CASRRNRGPKNIQYF

v_gene: TRBV28
d_gene: -
abundance: -
j_gene: TRBJ2-3
CDR3nt: TGTGCCCATAGGGGGGCAGGGCTGCTCCGTGGCACAGATACGCAGTATTTT
CDR3aa: CAHRGAGLLRGTDTQYF

v_gene: TRBV6-5
d_gene: TRBD1
abundance: -
j_gene: TRBJ2-7
CDR3nt: TGTGCCACCACAGCTCTCCGGGACAGCTCGTACGAGCAGTACTTC
CDR3aa: CATTALRDSSYEQYF

v_gene: TRBV6-5
d_gene: TRBD2
abundance: few
j_gene: TRBJ2-1
CDR3nt: TGTGCCAGCAGTTACTCGGCTAGCGGCTCCTACAATGAGCAGTTCTTC
CDR3aa: CASSYSASGSYNEQFF

v_gene: TRBV4-1
d_gene: TRBD1
abundance: -
j_gene: TRBJ1-4
CDR3nt: TGCGCCAGCAGCCAAGATGGAGGGGGCAGCGAAAAACTGTTTTTT
CDR3aa: CASSQDGGGSEKLFF

v_gene: TRBV19
d_gene: -
abundance: -
j_gene: TRBJ2-3
CDR3nt: TGTGCCAGTACTGGGGGTCCAGATACGCAGTATTTT
CDR3aa: CASTGGPDTQYF

v_gene: TRBV5-1
d_gene: -
abundance: -
j_gene: TRBJ2-1
CDR3nt: TGCGCCAGCAGCTTGGCTAGACCCGGCAATGAGCAGTTCTTC
CDR3aa: CASSLARPGNEQFF

v_gene: TRBV28
d_gene: -
abundance: -
j_gene: TRBJ2-7
CDR3nt: TGTGCCAGCAGCCCCCTTTGGGGGGCCTACGAGCAGTACTTC
CDR3aa: CASSPLWGAYEQYF

v_gene: TRBV27
d_gene: -
abundance: -
j_gene: TRBJ2-7
CDR3nt: TGTGCCAGCAGTTTATCGCACCAAACCTACGAGCAGTACTTC
CDR3aa: CASSLSHQTYEQYF

v_gene: TRBV14
d_gene: -
abundance: -
j_gene: TRBJ1-1
CDR3nt: TGTGCCAGCAGCCACATGAGGGCGATGAACACTGAAGCTTTCTTT
CDR3aa: CASSHMRAMNTEAFF

v_gene: TRBV6-5
d_gene: -
abundance: -
j_gene: TRBJ1-5
CDR3nt: TGTGCCAGCAAAAGTTACGCAGGCCAGAATCAGCCCCAGCATTTT
CDR3aa: CASKSYAGQNQPQHF

v_gene: TRBV12-3/TRBV12-4
d_gene: TRBD1
abundance: once
j_gene: TRBJ1-5
CDR3nt: TGTGCCAGCAGTTTTCTCGGGCAGGGGGCCCAGCATTTT
CDR3aa: CASSFLGQGAQHF

v_gene: TRBV7-8
d_gene: -
abundance: medium-sized
j_gene: TRBJ1-4
CDR3nt: TGTGCCAGCAGCTTAGAAGCTATTAATGAAAAACTGTTTTTT
CDR3aa: CASSLEAINEKLFF

v_gene: TRBV27
d_gene: TRBD2
abundance: -
j_gene: TRBJ2-5
CDR3nt: TGTGCCAGCAGCTCACTCGGGAGGACGGAGACCCAGTACTTC
CDR3aa: CASSSLGRTETQYF

v_gene: TRBV21-1
d_gene: -
abundance: few
j_gene: TRBJ2-1
CDR3nt: TGTGCCAGCAGCAAAGGGTTAGAGCAGTTCTTC
CDR3aa: CASSKGLEQFF

v_gene: TRBV18
d_gene: TRBD1
abundance: -
j_gene: TRBJ1-4
CDR3nt: TGTGCCAGCTCAAGGAAGACAGGGGGCATCGAAAAACTGTTTTTT
CDR3aa: CASSRKTGGIEKLFF

v_gene: TRBV2
d_gene: -
abundance: -
j_gene: TRBJ2-2
CDR3nt: TGTGCCAGCAGTGCGAGGCACACCGGGGAGCTGTTTTTT
CDR3aa: CASSARHTGELFF

v_gene: TRBV5-1
d_gene: -
abundance: few
j_gene: TRBJ2-2
CDR3nt: TGCGCCAGCACTTACACTCCGCTCGGACTCTCGAACACCGGGGAGCTGTTTTTT
CDR3aa: CASTYTPLGLSNTGELFF